This TCR beta chain originates from a study of blood T cell repertoires in COVID-19. Overall study context: Researchers got acute and convalescent COVID-19 samples from the United States, Italy and Spain. In each case, the material was cDNA or gDNA derived from T cells, B-cell-depleted T cells, or PBMCs.

This clone came up a few times. The study counted Cohort 3 donors as recovered given two negative PCRs, clearance, or symptom resolution. Original handling: Using reference gene primer amplification, nucleated cell counts were estimated. Profiled with immunoSEQ multiplex PCR; TCRdb holds only in-frame clones, not every one. The V and J calls and the clone size are those of that table, but D and trimming were determined from the DNA. There are around 300,000 clones in the sample; 85% occur only once, and about 2.5% lies in the top ten. The source material was PBMCs or T cells enriched from blood (not recorded which). The receptor's source is a woman aged 45-60 years who had recovered from COVID-19.

This CDR3 reads CASRQQGFLGMNTEAFF. In DNA form, the CDR3 reads TGTGCCAGCAGACAACAGGGTTTTCTTGGGATGAACACTGAAGCTTTCTTT. This sequence joins TRBV2 and TRBJ1-1; tentative D call: TRBD1 (6 bases). The V gene lost 6 bases and the J gene lost 0 bases, with 20 bases spanning the gap. The germline CDR1 and CDR2 sequences are SNHLY and FYNNEI. This CDR3 spans 17 amino acids. Together with reference TRBV2 and TRBJ1-1, the CDR3 gives the full variable domain: EPEVTQTPSHQVTQMGQEVILRCVPISNHLYFYWYRQILGQKVEFLVSFYNNEISEKSEIFDDQFSVERPDGSNFTLKIRSTKLEDSAMYFCASRQQGFLGMNTEAFFGQGTRLTVV.